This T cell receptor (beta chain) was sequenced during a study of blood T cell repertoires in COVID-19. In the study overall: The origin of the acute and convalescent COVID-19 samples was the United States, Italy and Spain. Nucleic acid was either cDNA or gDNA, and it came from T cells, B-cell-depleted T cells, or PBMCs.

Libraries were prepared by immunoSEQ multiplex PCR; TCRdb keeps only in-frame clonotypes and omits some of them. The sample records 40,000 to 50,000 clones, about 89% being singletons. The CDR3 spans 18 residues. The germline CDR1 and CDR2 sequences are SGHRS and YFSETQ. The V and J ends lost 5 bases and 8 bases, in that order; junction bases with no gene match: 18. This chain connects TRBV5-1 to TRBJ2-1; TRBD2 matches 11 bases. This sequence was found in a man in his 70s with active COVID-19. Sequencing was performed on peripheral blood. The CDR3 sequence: CASSPASGGSDYLDEQFF. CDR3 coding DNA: TGCGCCAGCAGTCCGGCTAGCGGGGGGTCCGACTATCTGGATGAGCAGTTCTTC.